What follows is one T cell receptor (beta chain) and its context. Its target is unknown. This record comes from a study of Ad26.COV2.S vaccination and SARS-CoV-2 variants. Study-level information: Donor was assigned to the Ad26.COV2.S arm of trial COV1001. Study conclusions and caveats: Vaccinees showed greater spike-specific TCR breadth than placebo recipients.

Documented treatment: some 20 received Ad26.COV2.S at low or high dose, single or two shots; about 5 received placebo; per-sample allocation not given. Sampling occurred on day 63 after the first vaccine or placebo injection. This Boston cohort included adults aged 18-55 years. Germline lookup yields CDR1 SGHRS and CDR2 YFSETQ. This CDR3 has 15 amino acids. Trimming removed 0 bases at V and 0 bases at J, with 7 bases between. Clones were read by immunoSEQ multiplex PCR, and TCRdb kept only the in-frame ones, dropping some. The sample holds 350,000 to 500,000 clones, over 75% seen once. The J gene is TRBJ2-1, the V gene TRBV5-1, with TRBD2 as a possible D gene (6 bases). Specimen: peripheral blood, collected in a trial of Ad26.COV2.S vaccine versus placebo. This TCR was recovered from a person aged 18-60 years who received the Ad26.COV2.S COVID-19 vaccine or a placebo. This chain's CDR3 is CASSLGRASYNEQFF. The CDR3 nucleotides are TGCGCCAGCAGCTTGGGGAGGGCCTCCTACAATGAGCAGTTCTTC.